The 9 T cell receptor beta chains presented below share a single source sample, sequenced in a study of cytomegalovirus exposure and HLA in healthy donors. Use of 60 Vbeta and 13 Jbeta primers characterized the PCR. Repertoires were generated with immunoSEQ multiplex PCR, while TCRdb's copy carries only in-frame clones and drops some. The table records approximately 100,000 clones, around three quarters of them present only once. The specimen was PBMCs. These receptors were taken from a female donor in good health and CMV-seropositive.

This chain links TRBV9 with TRBJ2-2; 7 bases align to TRBD2. Trimming removed 0 bases from V and 6 bases from J; junction bases left unmatched: 2. Germline CDR1 and CDR2: SGDLS and YYNGEE. This CDR3 is built from 14 residues. The CDR3 reads CASSVGAGAGELFF. The CDR3 region has the DNA TGTGCCAGCAGCGTAGGGGCGGGGGCCGGGGAGCTGTTTTTT.

V is TRBV30 and J is TRBJ2-7; the D is unclear. Germline V gene data show CDR1 as GTSNPN and CDR2 as SVGIG (reference sequence). CDR3 length equals 12 residues. The V gene lost 5 bases and the J gene lost 2 bases, with 10 bases spanning the gap. The CDR3 coding sequence is TGTGCCTGGGCAGGCCCCCCCTACGAGCAGTACTTC. This codes for CAWAGPPYEQYF. Full variable domain (missing parts from reference TRBV30 and TRBJ2-7): SQTIHQWPATLVQPVGSPLSLECTVEGTSNPNLYWYRQAAGRGLQLLFYSVGIGQISSEVPQNLSASRPQDRQFILSSKKLLLSDSGFYLCAWAGPPYEQYFGPGTRLTVT.

The chain recombines TRBV10-1 with TRBJ1-1; TRBD1 matches at 7 bases. With 3 bases clipped from V and 5 bases from J, the junction kept 9 bases outside the gene matches. Germline V gene lookup returns CDR1 WNHNN and CDR2 SYGVQD (reference sequence). The CDR3 runs 15 residues. The chain's CDR3 is CASSDPGQARTEAFF. CDR3 DNA sequence: TGCGCCAGCAGTGACCCAGGACAGGCCCGAACTGAAGCTTTCTTT.

This rearrangement joins TRBV2 to TRBJ1-1; D is undetermined. V lost 3 bases and J lost 0, with 8 bases in between. CDR3 length: 14 amino acids. CDR1 SNHLY and CDR2 FYNNEI come from the germline V gene. In DNA, the CDR3 is TGTGCCAGCAGTGACCCGGGGTTGAACACTGAAGCTTTCTTT. Its translation: CASSDPGLNTEAFF.

The rearrangement uses TRBV6-1 and TRBJ1-1; 8 nucleotides line up with TRBD1. The length of the CDR3 is 17 residues. Germline V gene data show CDR1 as MNHNS and CDR2 as SASEGT. Trimming took 3 bases from V and 0 from J; bases not matched to a gene: 9. The CDR3 nucleotides are TGTGCCAGCAGTGAGTTCGGTTCAGGGGGCTTGAACACTGAAGCTTTCTTT. Translation: CASSEFGSGGLNTEAFF.

The DNA of the CDR3 is TGTGCCACCAGCAGAGTCCGGGTGACAGGGGCAGATACGCAGTATTTT. Translated: CATSRVRVTGADTQYF. This sequence joins TRBV15 and TRBJ2-3, with 8 positions matching TRBD1. CDR1 is LNHNV, CDR2 YYDKDF, per germline (reference sequence). This CDR3 contains 16 residues. The junction had 7 bases not matched to a gene; V was cut back by 1 base and J by 4 bases. The complete variable domain, with remaining parts taken from reference TRBV15 and TRBJ2-3, reads DAMVIQNPRYQVTQFGKPVTLSCSQTLNHNVMYWYQQKSSQAPKLLFHYYDKDFNNEADTPDNFQSRRPNTSFCFLDIRSPGLGDTAMYLCATSRVRVTGADTQYFGPGTRLTVL.

The CDR3: CASSPWGGGYTGELFF. CDR3 sequence (DNA): TGTGCCAGCAGCCCCTGGGGAGGGGGATATACCGGGGAGCTGTTTTTT. The chain combines TRBV5-5 with TRBJ2-2; perhaps TRBD2 as D (7 bases). V lost 4 bases to trimming and J lost 5 bases, with 18 bases between them. CDR3 length: 16 amino acids. CDR1 SGHKS and CDR2 YYEKEE come from the germline V gene (reference sequence).

This rearrangement joins TRBV25-1 to TRBJ1-4; D possibly corresponds to TRBD1 (5 bases). CDR1 and CDR2 from the germline V gene are MGHDK and SYGVNS. Trimming shortened V by 3 bases and J by 4 bases, and 15 bases separated the two germline ends. There are 16 residues in the CDR3. The CDR3 nucleotides read TGTGCCAGCAGTGAGATAGCGGGACCTATTAATGAAAAACTGTTTTTT. Translating gives CASSEIAGPINEKLFF.

The chain has TRBV5-1 and TRBJ2-5; TRBD1 is a possible D gene (5 bases). Trimming took off 0 bases at V and 5 bases at J, with 11 bases between the two ends. Germline assignment: CDR1 SGHRS and CDR2 YFSETQ. The length of the CDR3 is 14 residues. The CDR3 sequence: CASSLDRMGETQYF. The CDR3 DNA reads as TGCGCCAGCAGCTTGGACAGGATGGGGGAGACCCAGTACTTC.